This T cell receptor (beta chain) was sequenced during a study of OX40 agonist ivuxolimab in advanced cancers. Study in general: Treatment received earlier with anti-PD-1, anti-PD-L1 or anti-CTLA-4 agents was allowed, and under 50% had some. Patients achieving partial responses numbered three: one hepatocellular carcinoma case and two cutaneous melanoma cases. Study results and caveats: Some nonresponders also had low normalized T-cell clonal expansion.

Clones were read by immunoSEQ multiplex PCR, and TCRdb kept only the in-frame ones, dropping some. In the table there are tens of thousands of clones, 80% to 90% of which are singletons. Trimming took off 6 bases at V and 0 bases at J, with 6 bases between the two ends. The germline gives CDR1 SEHNR, CDR2 FQNEAQ (reference sequence). The CDR3 length is 13 residues. With respect to this clone: The antigen is undetermined.

Sequencing used CD4+ or CD8+ T cells sorted from blood, obtained in a trial of the OX40 agonist ivuxolimab. The receptor was derived from an adult with an advanced solid tumor such as melanoma, head and neck, liver or kidney cancer. The chain couples TRBV7-9 to TRBJ1-3, with D hard to call. DNA for the CDR3: TGTGCCAGCAGAAAGGACTCTGGAAACACCATATATTTT. Translated, it gives CASRKDSGNTIYF.